This T cell receptor (beta chain) stems from a study of blood T cell repertoires in COVID-19. About the research overall: Sample material is recorded as cDNA or gDNA derived from T cells, B-cell-depleted T cells, or PBMCs.

The CDR3 totals 15 residues. The germline CDR1 and CDR2 sequences are MNHNY and SVGAGI (reference sequence). V lost 6 bases and J lost 0; bases outside the gene matches: 5. Original handling: Amplification of reference gene primers was used by the study to estimate nucleated cell counts. Method: immunoSEQ multiplex PCR; TCRdb's copy keeps in-frame clones and lacks some. Clone size and V and J calls were adopted from that table, with D and trimming inferred from the DNA. Of some 35,000 clones listed, around 73% were seen once; the top ten hold 16%. This clone was detected a few times. This sequence was found in a man between 65 and 80 years old with acute or convalescent COVID-19. The sequenced sample was peripheral blood. This rearrangement joins TRBV6-6 to TRBJ2-7; TRBD1 aligns across 10 bases. The CDR3, as DNA: TGTGCCAGCAGCGGGACAGGGGCGAACTCCTACGAGCAGTACTTC. This sequence encodes CASSGTGANSYEQYF.